The 29 T cell receptor beta chains in this list originate from one sample, sequenced in a study of cytomegalovirus exposure and HLA in healthy donors. The PCR employed 60 Vbeta primers together with 13 Jbeta primers. This table comes from immunoSEQ multiplex PCR, and its TCRdb copy is limited to in-frame clones, with some not included. The data hold 100,000 to 150,000 clones, with around 82% observed a single time. The sample taken for sequencing was PBMCs. The receptors shown here come from a boy aged 10-17 years in good health and CMV-seronegative.

The CDR3 region is CASSTRDRVFGYYQPQHF. For the CDR3, the DNA is TGTGCCAGTAGTACCCGGGACAGGGTATTTGGCTATTATCAGCCCCAGCATTTT. The chain carries TRBV19 and TRBJ1-5, with TRBD1 identical over 9 bases. With V trimmed by 4 bases and J by 5 bases, 15 bases remained unmatched. Per the germline V gene, CDR1 is LNHDA and CDR2 is SQIVND (reference sequence). This CDR3 spans 18 amino acids.

The chain uses TRBV30 and TRBJ1-1, with 8 bases identical to TRBD1. The CDR3 runs 15 residues. Germline CDR1 reads GTSNPN; CDR2 reads SVGIG (reference sequence). The V segment lost 3 bases and the J segment 1 base; nucleotides outside the gene matches: 7. DNA for the CDR3: TGTGCCTGGAGACCTCCCGGGACAGGGAACACTGAAGCTTTCTTT. Residues: CAWRPPGTGNTEAFF. The variable domain in full, with the rest retrieved from reference TRBV30 and TRBJ1-1, is SQTIHQWPATLVQPVGSPLSLECTVEGTSNPNLYWYRQAAGRGLQLLFYSVGIGQISSEVPQNLSASRPQDRQFILSSKKLLLSDSGFYLCAWRPPGTGNTEAFFGQGTRLTVV.

The chain uses TRBV6-5 and TRBJ2-7, with TRBD1 matching over 9 bases. The V segment lost 5 bases and the J segment 2 bases; nucleotides outside the gene matches: 4. The CDR3 runs 14 residues. Germline V lookup: CDR1 MNHEY, CDR2 SVGAGI. CDR3 nucleotide sequence: TGTGCCAGCAGTGCCGACAGGGGGGCCTACGAGCAGTACTTC. Protein: CASSADRGAYEQYF.

Notes on this clone: The junction departs from germline at one end; a sequencing error may be responsible. The rearrangement links TRBV4-1 to TRBJ2-1; 8 nucleotides line up with TRBD2. Germline CDR1 reads MGHRA; CDR2 reads YSYEKL. CDR3 length equals 15 residues. CDR3 amino acids: CAGSQGLARDNEQFF. The CDR3 DNA reads as TGCGCCGGCAGCCAAGGACTAGCTCGCGACAATGAGCAGTTCTTC.

This rearrangement joins TRBV5-1 to TRBJ1-6; D might be TRBD1 (5 bases). CDR3 length: 15 amino acids. The V gene lost 2 bases and the J gene lost 0 bases, with 6 bases spanning the gap. The germline V gene has CDR1 SGHRS and CDR2 YFSETQ. The CDR3 loop reads CASSLQDSYNSPLHF. For the CDR3, the DNA is TGCGCCAGCAGCTTACAGGACTCCTATAATTCACCCCTCCACTTT.

This clone was detected once. The rearrangement uses TRBV15 and TRBJ2-7, with TRBD2 identical over 7 bases. This CDR3 has 13 amino acids. The V gene's germline CDR1 is LNHNV and CDR2 YYDKDF (reference sequence). V shed 6 bases, J shed 2 bases, and the junction held 4 bases outside the gene matches. CDR3 residues: CATSLAATYEQYF. CDR3 DNA sequence: TGTGCCACCAGTCTAGCGGCTACCTACGAGCAGTACTTC.

The rearrangement joins TRBV5-1 to TRBJ2-6; 7 bases line up with TRBD1. Trimming cost V 6 bases and J 2 bases; bases outside gene matches: 11. Germline V gene sequence: CDR1 SGHRS, CDR2 YFSETQ. CDR3 length: 17 amino acids. The CDR3 here is CASTQTGYHPGANVLTF. The CDR3 region has the DNA TGCGCCAGCACGCAGACAGGGTACCACCCTGGGGCCAACGTCCTGACTTTC.

In this sample, this clone turned up a few times. This rearrangement joins TRBV7-2 to TRBJ2-5, with 14 nucleotides matching TRBD2. Germline V gives CDR1 SGHTA, CDR2 FQGNSA. V lost 1 base, J lost 5 bases, and 3 bases stayed unmatched. The CDR3 runs 16 residues. The CDR3 spells CASSLGLAGGGETQYF. The CDR3 DNA reads TGTGCCAGCAGCTTAGGACTAGCGGGAGGGGGTGAGACCCAGTACTTC.

This clone has just a few counts. The chain is built from TRBV5-4 and TRBJ2-6; 9 bases line up with TRBD1. With 4 bases clipped from V and 2 bases from J, the junction kept 10 bases outside the gene matches. The CDR3 sequence is 18 residues long. Germline CDR1 SGHNT, CDR2 YYREEE (reference sequence). This CDR3 reads CASSPMDRGNTGANVLTF. CDR3 coding DNA: TGTGCCAGCAGCCCCATGGACAGGGGTAATACTGGGGCCAACGTCCTGACTTTC.

The rearrangement joins TRBV5-1 to TRBJ2-2, with no clear D. The CDR3 runs to 14 residues. V was clipped by 2 bases and J by 2 bases, with 7 bases between them. The germline CDR1 and CDR2 sequences are SGHRS and YFSETQ. The CDR3 protein is CASSFRANTGELFF. In DNA form, the CDR3 reads TGCGCCAGCAGCTTTAGAGCAAACACCGGGGAGCTGTTTTTT.

The chain combines TRBV18 with TRBJ2-7; no reliable D call. Germline CDR1 reads KGHSH; CDR2 reads LQKENI. The CDR3 has 14 amino acids. V was clipped by 1 base and J by 4 bases, with 11 bases between them. CDR3 sequence reads: CASSPRQAAYEQYF. In DNA, the CDR3 is TGTGCCAGCTCACCACGGCAGGCCGCATACGAGCAGTACTTC.

The rearrangement uses TRBV4-2 and TRBJ1-6; D gene uncertain. CDR3 length: 18 amino acids. V was shortened by 0 bases and J by 3 bases, with 15 bases between the two germline ends. Germline CDR1 LGHNA, CDR2 YNFKEQ. In DNA form, the CDR3 reads TGTGCCAGCAGCCAAGAAAGGTTTCGCGGGGTCTATAATTCACCCCTCCACTTT. Amino acids: CASSQERFRGVYNSPLHF.

This chain uses TRBV27 with TRBJ1-2; 9 bases agree with TRBD1. Trimming at V came to 5 bases and at J to 7 bases, leaving 11 bases not matched to a gene. The CDR3 has 15 amino acids. Germline CDR1 MNHEY, CDR2 SMNVEV (reference sequence). CDR3 nucleotide sequence: TGTGCCAGCAGTAACTCACAGGGGGCAGCTGTTGGCTACACCTTC. It encodes CASSNSQGAAVGYTF.

CDR3 in amino acids: CASSPGAGMNEKLFF. CDR3 coding DNA: TGTGCCAGCAGCCCCGGCGCAGGGATGAACGAAAAACTGTTTTTT. The rearrangement joins TRBV27 to TRBJ1-4, with D perhaps matching TRBD1 (5 bases). This CDR3 has 15 residues. Germline CDR1 reads MNHEY; CDR2 reads SMNVEV (reference sequence). Trimming shortened V by 6 bases and J by 8 bases, and 19 bases separated the two germline ends.

This chain links TRBV5-4 with TRBJ2-5, with D possibly being TRBD2 (5 bases). V lost 0 bases, J lost 4 bases, and 13 bases lay in between. Germline loops: CDR1 SGHNT, CDR2 YYREEE (reference sequence). CDR3 length: 15 amino acids. The CDR3 sequence is CASSLAKGSLETQYF. The CDR3 DNA reads TGTGCCAGCAGCTTGGCTAAAGGGAGTCTAGAGACCCAGTACTTC.

This clone was counted only a few times. CDR3: CASSLADTPYEQYF. For the CDR3, the DNA is TGTGCCAGCAGCTTGGCCGACACCCCCTACGAGCAGTACTTC. The chain joins TRBV5-6 to TRBJ2-7; unclear D gene. Germline V gives CDR1 SGHDT, CDR2 YYEEEE. The V end was cut by 0 bases, the J end by 2 bases, with 9 bases between. The CDR3 consists of 14 residues.

This chain connects TRBV27 to TRBJ2-3; no clear D gene. The CDR3 has 18 residues. V was trimmed by 0 bases and J by 2 bases, leaving 18 bases between them. Germline V lookup: CDR1 MNHEY, CDR2 SMNVEV (reference sequence). CDR3 coding DNA: TGTGCCAGCAGTTTATCACCCCCTTACTCATCTGACACAGATACGCAGTATTTT. Protein sequence: CASSLSPPYSSDTDTQYF.

J is TRBJ1-3 and V is TRBV7-8; 7 nucleotides match TRBD1. With V trimmed by 5 bases and J by 0 bases, 10 bases remained unmatched. Germline V gives CDR1 SGHVS, CDR2 FQNEAQ. The CDR3 loop spans 17 amino acids. DNA of the CDR3: TGTGCCAGCAGCCGAAGACACGGGACAGACTCTGGAAACACCATATATTTT. As protein: CASSRRHGTDSGNTIYF.

This clone was observed a handful of times. The chain is built from TRBV5-6 and TRBJ1-1, with TRBD1 matching over 10 bases. CDR1 and CDR2 (germline): SGHDT, YYEEEE. Trimming at V came to 4 bases and at J to 7 bases, leaving 7 bases not matched to a gene. The CDR3 has 14 amino acids. CDR3 region: CASSPDRGFDEAFF. DNA for the CDR3: TGTGCCAGCAGCCCGGACAGGGGGTTTGATGAAGCTTTCTTT. The full variable domain, its missing parts supplied by reference TRBV5-6 and TRBJ1-1, is DAGVTQSPTHLIKTRGQQVTLRCSPKSGHDTVSWYQQALGQGPQFIFQYYEEEERQRGNFPDRFSGHQFPNYSSELNVNALLLGDSALYLCASSPDRGFDEAFFGQGTRLTVV.

The V gene is TRBV5-1, the J gene TRBJ2-7; D might be TRBD1 (6 bases). Germline loops: CDR1 SGHRS, CDR2 YFSETQ. CDR3 length equals 14 residues. Trimming took off 4 bases at V and 3 bases at J, with 14 bases between the two ends. CDR3 region: CASSKRGQLYEQYF. In nucleotides, the CDR3 is TGCGCCAGCAGCAAACGAGGACAGCTCTACGAGCAGTACTTC.

The chain joins TRBV7-2 to TRBJ2-1, with 7 bases fitting TRBD1. The CDR3 has 15 residues. The trim removed 4 bases at V and 2 bases at J, leaving 5 bases unmatched. Germline V gene data show CDR1 as SGHTA and CDR2 as FQGNSA. The CDR3 sequence is CASSSTGNTYNEQFF. CDR3 sequence (DNA): TGTGCCAGCAGCTCGACAGGGAATACCTACAATGAGCAGTTCTTC.

The gene calls are TRBV5-4 and TRBJ1-1; tentatively, D is TRBD1 (6 bases). V shed 0 bases and J shed 1 base, with 10 bases lying between them. The CDR3 sequence is 15 residues long. In germline, CDR1 is SGHNT, CDR2 YYREEE (reference sequence). The CDR3 DNA reads as TGTGCCAGCAGCTTGGGGGGGCTGAAGAACACTGAAGCTTTCTTT. Its translation is CASSLGGLKNTEAFF.

Only a few counts were recorded for this clone. The chain joins TRBV4-3 to TRBJ2-1; TRBD1 matches 8 bases. The CDR3 is 18 amino acids. Germline trimming cut 2 bases from V and 7 bases from J; bases unmatched to any gene: 16. The germline V gene has CDR1 LGHNA and CDR2 YSLEER. CDR3 loop: CASSQSLLDRVVVNEQFF. CDR3 in DNA: TGCGCCAGCAGCCAATCCCTCTTGGACAGGGTAGTAGTAAATGAGCAGTTCTTC.

V is TRBV19 and J is TRBJ1-1, with TRBD1 as a possible D gene (5 bases). The V end lost 4 bases, the J end lost 6 bases, and 18 bases lay between the germline ends. This CDR3 spans 15 amino acids. CDR1 and CDR2 from the germline V gene are LNHDA and SQIVND (reference sequence). Here the CDR3 reads CASSTSEGTVAEAFF. In nucleotides, the CDR3 is TGTGCCAGTAGTACCAGTGAAGGGACTGTTGCTGAAGCTTTCTTT.

The chain recombines TRBV19 with TRBJ1-3; tentatively, D is TRBD1 (5 bases). Between the trimmed V and J ends, which lost 6 bases and 0 bases, there was a span of 12 bases. CDR3 length: 15 amino acids. Germline V lookup: CDR1 LNHDA, CDR2 SQIVND (reference sequence). The CDR3 protein is CASSRQMSSGNTIYF. CDR3 in DNA: TGTGCCAGTAGCCGACAGATGAGCTCTGGAAACACCATATATTTT.

The chain recombines TRBV29-1 with TRBJ2-7; 10 bases align to TRBD1. This CDR3 comprises 12 residues. V lost 7 bases to trimming and J lost 3 bases; unmatched junction nucleotides: 3. Per germline, CDR1 SQVTM and CDR2 ANQGSEA. CDR3 loop: CSARTGGYEQYF. CDR3 sequence (DNA): TGCAGCGCTAGGACAGGGGGCTACGAGCAGTACTTC.

The chain has TRBV6-5 and TRBJ1-2; the D gene is possibly TRBD1 (5 bases). The V gene's germline CDR1 is MNHEY and CDR2 SVGAGI. CDR3 length: 12 residues. V shed 5 bases and J shed 8 bases, with 12 bases lying between them. This CDR3 is CASSNQGGGYTF. CDR3 nucleotide sequence: TGTGCCAGCAGTAACCAGGGTGGGGGCTACACCTTC.

The V and J genes are TRBV9 and TRBJ2-3, with TRBD2 matching 10 bases. Trimming removed 2 bases from V and 4 bases from J; junction bases left unmatched: 4. Germline CDR1 SGDLS, CDR2 YYNGEE. This CDR3 region has 15 residues. The CDR3 DNA sequence: TGTGCCAGCAGCGTGAGCGGGGGGGGATCAGATACGCAGTATTTT. Its protein product is CASSVSGGGSDTQYF.

This rearrangement joins TRBV6-1 to TRBJ1-1; D remains ambiguous. The CDR3 contains 14 residues. The germline gives CDR1 MNHNS, CDR2 SASEGT. Trimming removed 2 bases at V and 1 base at J, with 8 bases between. CDR3 nucleotides: TGTGCCAGCAGTGAAACCCTCAGGAACACTGAAGCTTTCTTT. Its protein is CASSETLRNTEAFF.